This record looks at one T cell receptor beta chain sequence and its context. Germline loops: CDR1 ENHRY, CDR2 SYGVKD. Trimming removed 8 bases from V and 5 bases from J, with 16 bases in between. The CDR3 extends over 14 amino acids. The data are from a study of patients and donors after allogeneic stem cell transplantation. In TCRdb, the RT-PCR reads were re-called with MiXCR into one record per CDR3 protein. This table holds about 160,000 distinct CDR3 sequences, more than 20% found once. The clonotype comes from a human donor who was either an allogeneic HSCT recipient or a stem cell or donor lymphocyte infusion donor (not recorded which). It is not recorded whose cells these are; they may come from a transplant donor. Specimen: blood, either unsorted or a sorted T cell fraction (not recorded which). The V gene is TRBV10-3, the J gene TRBJ1-3; tentatively, D is TRBD1 (5 bases). The CDR3 sequence is CAIWRGRGRNTIYF. CDR3 in DNA: TGTGCCATCTGGAGAGGACGGGGGAGAAACACCATATATTTT.